This T cell receptor (beta chain) was retrieved from a study of cytomegalovirus exposure and HLA in healthy donors. Study context: Roughly 180 million T cells yielded more than 90 million unique TCR beta sequences in earlier analysis. Study-wide results and limits: CMV serostatus was the only recorded immune exposure for donors. One later analysis reportedly identified an Asian-associated ancestry cluster that showed fewer N-insertions than the roughly 720-donor mean.

Comment on this clone: Its antigen is not identified.

As for the donors, each was a healthy bone marrow donor. Germline loops: CDR1 SGHRS, CDR2 YFSETQ. V trimming: 0 bases; J trimming: 5 bases; junction bases outside the gene matches: 4. This CDR3 contains 14 residues. Primers: 60 Vbeta forward and 13 Jbeta reverse. Only in-frame clones appear in the TCRdb table, and some are missing; sequencing was by immunoSEQ multiplex PCR. This sample yields roughly 80,000 clones, of which around 62% are seen a single time; about 4.7% belongs to the top ten. Sequencing input: PBMCs. V usage is TRBV5-1 and J usage is TRBJ1-1, with 7 bases fitting TRBD1. This TCR was recovered from a male donor in good health and CMV-seropositive. The CDR3 is CASSLGATGTEAFF. The DNA for the CDR3 is TGCGCCAGCAGCTTGGGGGCGACAGGGACTGAAGCTTTCTTT.